Sequencing of this T cell receptor beta chain was carried out in a study of vaccination and CD4 T cells after COVID-19. Study details: SARS-CoV-2, HCoV-NL63, HCoV-OC43 and HCoV-229E supplied the overlapping spike peptides used to stimulate cells.

Treatment here: roughly 11-day PBMC culture with coronavirus spike peptide pools or control peptides (ViraFEST assay). Cultured CD4+ T cell DNA underwent sequencing with the Oncomine TCR Beta short-read assay. A single record per CDR3 protein comes from TCRdb applying MiXCR to the PCR reads. This table holds over 13,000 distinct CDR3 sequences, roughly 26% found once. Comments on this clonotype: Its matching antigen is unknown.

CDR1 and CDR2 (germline): SGHRS, YFSETQ. Losses at the gene ends were 2 bases for V and 7 bases for J; bases not matched to a gene: 11. This CDR3 contains 15 residues. The chain joins TRBV5-1 to TRBJ1-2; TRBD1 matches at 7 bases. The source is a human donor who had recovered from COVID-19. The sample consisted of CD4+ T cells from blood, cultured in vitro, taken after SARS-CoV-2 vaccination. The CDR3 is CASSLTGTVTPGYTF. The CDR3 DNA sequence: TGCGCCAGCAGCTTAACCGGGACAGTCACGCCTGGCTACACCTTC.